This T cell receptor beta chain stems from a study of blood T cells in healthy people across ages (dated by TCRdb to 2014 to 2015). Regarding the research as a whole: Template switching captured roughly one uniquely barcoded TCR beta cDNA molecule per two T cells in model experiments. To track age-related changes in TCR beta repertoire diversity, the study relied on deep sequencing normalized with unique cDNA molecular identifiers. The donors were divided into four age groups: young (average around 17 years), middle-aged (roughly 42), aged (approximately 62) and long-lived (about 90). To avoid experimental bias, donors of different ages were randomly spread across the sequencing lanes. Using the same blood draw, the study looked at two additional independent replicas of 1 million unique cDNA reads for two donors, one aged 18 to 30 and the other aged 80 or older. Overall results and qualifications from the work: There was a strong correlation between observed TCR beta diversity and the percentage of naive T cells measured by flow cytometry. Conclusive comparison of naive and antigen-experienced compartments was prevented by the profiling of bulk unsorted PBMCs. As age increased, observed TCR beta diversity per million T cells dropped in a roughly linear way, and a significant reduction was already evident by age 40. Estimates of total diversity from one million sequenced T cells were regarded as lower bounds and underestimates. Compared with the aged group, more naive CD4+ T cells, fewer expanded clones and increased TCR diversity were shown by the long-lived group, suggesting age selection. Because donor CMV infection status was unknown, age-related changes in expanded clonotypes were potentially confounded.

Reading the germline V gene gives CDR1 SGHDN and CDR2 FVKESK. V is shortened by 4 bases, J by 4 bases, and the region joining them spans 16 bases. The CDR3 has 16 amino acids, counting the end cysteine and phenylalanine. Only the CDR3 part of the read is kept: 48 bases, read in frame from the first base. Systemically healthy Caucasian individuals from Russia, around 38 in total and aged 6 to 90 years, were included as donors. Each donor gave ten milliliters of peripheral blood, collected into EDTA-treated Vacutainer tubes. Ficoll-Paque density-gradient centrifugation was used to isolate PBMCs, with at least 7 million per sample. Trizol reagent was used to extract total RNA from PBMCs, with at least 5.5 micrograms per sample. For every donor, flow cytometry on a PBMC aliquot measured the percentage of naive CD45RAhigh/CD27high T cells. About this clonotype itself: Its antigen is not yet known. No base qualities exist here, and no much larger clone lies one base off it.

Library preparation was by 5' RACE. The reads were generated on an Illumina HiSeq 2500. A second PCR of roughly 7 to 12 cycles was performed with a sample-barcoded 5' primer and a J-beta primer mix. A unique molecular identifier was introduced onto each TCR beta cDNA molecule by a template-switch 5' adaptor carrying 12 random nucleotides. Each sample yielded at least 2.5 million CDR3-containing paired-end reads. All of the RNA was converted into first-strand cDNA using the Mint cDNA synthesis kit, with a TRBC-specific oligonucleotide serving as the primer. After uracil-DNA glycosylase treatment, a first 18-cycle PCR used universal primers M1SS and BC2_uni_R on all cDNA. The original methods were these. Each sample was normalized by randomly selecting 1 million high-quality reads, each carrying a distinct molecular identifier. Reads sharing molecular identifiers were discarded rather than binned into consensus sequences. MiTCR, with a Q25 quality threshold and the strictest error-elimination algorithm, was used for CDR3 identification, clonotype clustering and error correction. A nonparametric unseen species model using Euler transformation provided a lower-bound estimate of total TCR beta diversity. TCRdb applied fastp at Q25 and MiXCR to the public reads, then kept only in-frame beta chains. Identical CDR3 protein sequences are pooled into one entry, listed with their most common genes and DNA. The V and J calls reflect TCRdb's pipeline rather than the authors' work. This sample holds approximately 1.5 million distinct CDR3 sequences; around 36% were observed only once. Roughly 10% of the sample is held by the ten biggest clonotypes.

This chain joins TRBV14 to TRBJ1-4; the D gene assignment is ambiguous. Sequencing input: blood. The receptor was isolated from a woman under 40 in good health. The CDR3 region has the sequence CASSLGGDSVNEKLFF. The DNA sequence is TGTGCCAGCAGCCTCGGAGGCGACTCAGTTAATGAAAAACTGTTTTTT.